Listed below are T cell receptor beta chains from one sample, sequenced in a study of cytomegalovirus exposure and HLA in healthy donors. The assay was immunoSEQ multiplex PCR, and TCRdb's table has in-frame clones only and misses some. Of about 110,000 clones listed, less than 70% are singletons. Source material: PBMCs. The origin of the receptors is a woman in her seventies in good health and CMV-seropositive. Both conserved end residues are part of each CDR3. The D gene is left open where the match is weak. The listing skips clone size in some rows; elsewhere it reads once, few, many or a size class.

cdr3_nt: TGTGCCAGCAGCCTGGGGAGTTCGAACACCGGGGAGCTGTTTTTT
cdr3_aa: CASSLGSSNTGELFF
j_call: TRBJ2-2
d_call: NA
v_call: TRBV4-2
clone_size: medium-sized

cdr3_nt: TGTGCCTCTCTTAGGCCGGGACAGGGGGCTGGTGAGCAGTACTTC
cdr3_aa: CASLRPGQGAGEQYF
j_call: TRBJ2-7
d_call: TRBD1
v_call: TRBV2
clone_size: NA

cdr3_nt: TGTGCCTGCTACCGGGACAGGGGCTCCTACGAGCAGTACTTC
cdr3_aa: CACYRDRGSYEQYF
j_call: TRBJ2-7
d_call: TRBD1
v_call: TRBV30
clone_size: NA

cdr3_nt: TGTGCTAGTGGTTTGGTACCCGGGAGCCTTCATGGCTACACCTTC
cdr3_aa: CASGLVPGSLHGYTF
j_call: TRBJ1-2
d_call: NA
v_call: TRBV12-5
clone_size: once

cdr3_nt: TGTGCCTGGAGTTTTAGCGGGGGGGTGGATACGCAGTATTTT
cdr3_aa: CAWSFSGGVDTQYF
j_call: TRBJ2-3
d_call: TRBD2
v_call: TRBV30
clone_size: NA

cdr3_nt: TGCAGCGTTGAACCGGCAGACCCGACAGCTAACTATGGCTACACCTTC
cdr3_aa: CSVEPADPTANYGYTF
j_call: TRBJ1-2
d_call: NA
v_call: TRBV29-1
clone_size: NA

cdr3_nt: TGCGCCAGCAGCCAAACCTGGACTAGCGGGGGGGGAGAGACCCAGTACTTC
cdr3_aa: CASSQTWTSGGGETQYF
j_call: TRBJ2-5
d_call: TRBD2
v_call: TRBV4-3
clone_size: NA

cdr3_nt: TGTGCCATCAGTGACCGGGTTGGTGAGACCCCCGCCTTC
cdr3_aa: CAISDRVGETPAF
j_call: TRBJ1-2
d_call: NA
v_call: TRBV10-3
clone_size: few

cdr3_nt: TGTGCCAGCAGTGAAGCGACAGGATTAGCTAACTATGGCTACACCTTC
cdr3_aa: CASSEATGLANYGYTF
j_call: TRBJ1-2
d_call: NA
v_call: TRBV6-1
clone_size: NA

cdr3_nt: TGTGCCAGCAGTTTTAGTGTAAATGAGCAGTTCTTC
cdr3_aa: CASSFSVNEQFF
j_call: TRBJ2-1
d_call: NA
v_call: TRBV5-6
clone_size: NA

cdr3_nt: TGTGCCAGTAGTCCGACCGGGACATACTCCTCTGGAAACACCATATATTTT
cdr3_aa: CASSPTGTYSSGNTIYF
j_call: TRBJ1-3
d_call: NA
v_call: TRBV19
clone_size: once

cdr3_nt: TGTGCCAGCAGCTTAGCGATTACTAGCGGGGGCTATACGCAGTATTTT
cdr3_aa: CASSLAITSGGYTQYF
j_call: TRBJ2-3
d_call: TRBD2
v_call: TRBV7-2
clone_size: NA

cdr3_nt: TGTGCCAGTAGTCGACACGTTACAACTAATGAAAAACTGTTTTTT
cdr3_aa: CASSRHVTTNEKLFF
j_call: TRBJ1-4
d_call: NA
v_call: TRBV19
clone_size: once

cdr3_nt: TGTGCCAGCAGGAGAGACAGTGTACTCAATCAGCCCCAGCATTTT
cdr3_aa: CASRRDSVLNQPQHF
j_call: TRBJ1-5
d_call: NA
v_call: TRBV6-5
clone_size: NA

cdr3_nt: TGTGCCAGCAGCCAAGAGTGGCGGGCCACAGATACGCAGTATTTT
cdr3_aa: CASSQEWRATDTQYF
j_call: TRBJ2-3
d_call: NA
v_call: TRBV4-2
clone_size: NA

cdr3_nt: TGCGCCAGCAGCCAAGGGACCGGAGGGACAGGGGTCGAAAAACTGTTTTTT
cdr3_aa: CASSQGTGGTGVEKLFF
j_call: TRBJ1-4
d_call: TRBD1
v_call: TRBV4-3
clone_size: NA

cdr3_nt: TGCGCCAGCAGCCCGACAAACAGGAAAGATTCACCCCTCCACTTT
cdr3_aa: CASSPTNRKDSPLHF
j_call: TRBJ1-6
d_call: NA
v_call: TRBV5-1
clone_size: NA

cdr3_nt: TGTGCCAGCGGGGGACAGGGGGCGACTGAAGCTTTCTTT
cdr3_aa: CASGGQGATEAFF
j_call: TRBJ1-1
d_call: TRBD1
v_call: TRBV7-6
clone_size: NA

cdr3_nt: TGTGCCAGCAGCTTATTCGGGGGGTACAATGAGCAGTTCTTC
cdr3_aa: CASSLFGGYNEQFF
j_call: TRBJ2-1
d_call: TRBD2
v_call: TRBV11-3
clone_size: NA

cdr3_nt: TGTGCCAGCAGTGAAGCGCGGGGCAGTCTTAGCACAGATACGCAGTATTTT
cdr3_aa: CASSEARGSLSTDTQYF
j_call: TRBJ2-3
d_call: NA
v_call: TRBV6-1
clone_size: NA

cdr3_nt: TGTGCCAGCAGGACAGGGGCGGATGGGCTGTTTTTT
cdr3_aa: CASRTGADGLFF
j_call: TRBJ2-2
d_call: TRBD1
v_call: TRBV6-5
clone_size: NA

cdr3_nt: TGTGCCAGCAGGCCGGGACTAGCGTCCTACGAGCAGTACTTC
cdr3_aa: CASRPGLASYEQYF
j_call: TRBJ2-7
d_call: TRBD2
v_call: TRBV6-6
clone_size: few

cdr3_nt: TGTGCCGAGGGGGCCCCCGGTTTCACAGATACGCAGTATTTT
cdr3_aa: CAEGAPGFTDTQYF
j_call: TRBJ2-3
d_call: TRBD1
v_call: TRBV6-5
clone_size: NA

cdr3_nt: TGTGCCAGCAGTTATGGACATACCTCTGGGGCCAACGTCCTGACTTTC
cdr3_aa: CASSYGHTSGANVLTF
j_call: TRBJ2-6
d_call: NA
v_call: TRBV2
clone_size: NA

cdr3_nt: TGTGCCAGCACCCACGGGGGGACGATGGAGACCCAGTACTTC
cdr3_aa: CASTHGGTMETQYF
j_call: TRBJ2-5
d_call: TRBD2
v_call: TRBV6-6
clone_size: NA

cdr3_nt: TGTGCCAGCAGTCGAAGGTTCGGGACAGAGGACTACAATGAGCAGTTCTTC
cdr3_aa: CASSRRFGTEDYNEQFF
j_call: TRBJ2-1
d_call: TRBD1
v_call: TRBV11-3
clone_size: NA

cdr3_nt: TGTGCCTGGACGACAGGGGAGACCCAGTACTTC
cdr3_aa: CAWTTGETQYF
j_call: TRBJ2-5
d_call: TRBD1
v_call: TRBV30
clone_size: NA

cdr3_nt: TGTGCCAGCAGCTTATTCGGGAATTCGGGTGAGCAGTACTTC
cdr3_aa: CASSLFGNSGEQYF
j_call: TRBJ2-7
d_call: NA
v_call: TRBV5-8
clone_size: NA

cdr3_nt: TGTGCCAGCAGCCCAGTGACAGGGGACTGGCCCGGGGAGCTGTTTTTT
cdr3_aa: CASSPVTGDWPGELFF
j_call: TRBJ2-2
d_call: TRBD1
v_call: TRBV11-2
clone_size: NA

cdr3_nt: TGTGCTAGTGGAGACAGGGGGCCGGGAGGCAATCAGCCCCAGCATTTT
cdr3_aa: CASGDRGPGGNQPQHF
j_call: TRBJ1-5
d_call: TRBD1
v_call: TRBV12-5
clone_size: NA

cdr3_nt: TGTGCCAGCAGCTTGACAGGGCTGACTTACGAGCAGTACTTC
cdr3_aa: CASSLTGLTYEQYF
j_call: TRBJ2-7
d_call: TRBD1
v_call: TRBV7-8
clone_size: NA

cdr3_nt: TGTGCCAGCAGTGAAGGCGGAGCCATCTACGAGCAGTACTTC
cdr3_aa: CASSEGGAIYEQYF
j_call: TRBJ2-7
d_call: NA
v_call: TRBV6-1
clone_size: NA

cdr3_nt: TGCGCCAGCAGTGAGAACGGAGGGGCTGGCTACACCTTC
cdr3_aa: CASSENGGAGYTF
j_call: TRBJ1-2
d_call: NA
v_call: TRBV10-1
clone_size: few

cdr3_nt: TGTGCCAGCAGTTATCATGGAGTTGAAGCTTTCTTT
cdr3_aa: CASSYHGVEAFF
j_call: TRBJ1-1
d_call: NA
v_call: TRBV6-6
clone_size: NA

cdr3_nt: TGTGCCAGCTCACCACAGGGGGCGCCTTCACCCCTCCACTTT
cdr3_aa: CASSPQGAPSPLHF
j_call: TRBJ1-6
d_call: TRBD1
v_call: TRBV18
clone_size: once

cdr3_nt: TGTGCCAGCAGCTTACAGGACACCGGGGAGCTGTTTTTT
cdr3_aa: CASSLQDTGELFF
j_call: TRBJ2-2
d_call: NA
v_call: TRBV7-3
clone_size: NA

cdr3_nt: TGCGCCAGCAGCTTGGCGGGGGGGGAAAAACTGTTTTTT
cdr3_aa: CASSLAGGEKLFF
j_call: TRBJ1-4
d_call: NA
v_call: TRBV5-1
clone_size: NA

cdr3_nt: TGCAGCGTTGCTCCAGGGTTCATGAACACTGAAGCTTTCTTT
cdr3_aa: CSVAPGFMNTEAFF
j_call: TRBJ1-1
d_call: NA
v_call: TRBV29-1
clone_size: NA

cdr3_nt: TGTGCCAGCAGCCAAGAAGGGGGGGACTTCTACAATGAGCAGTTCTTC
cdr3_aa: CASSQEGGDFYNEQFF
j_call: TRBJ2-1
d_call: NA
v_call: TRBV4-2
clone_size: once

cdr3_nt: TGTGCCTGGAGTGTAGCGGGGGGAGTCAATACGCAGTATTTT
cdr3_aa: CAWSVAGGVNTQYF
j_call: TRBJ2-3
d_call: TRBD2
v_call: TRBV30
clone_size: few

cdr3_nt: TGTGCCATCAGTGCTCGGGGGGGTAGCGGGGGGACTGAGCAGTTCTTC
cdr3_aa: CAISARGGSGGTEQFF
j_call: TRBJ2-1
d_call: TRBD2
v_call: TRBV10-3
clone_size: NA

cdr3_nt: TGTGCCTGGAGTGTAGTCACCCTCAGGACAGAAGGGGAGCAGTACTTC
cdr3_aa: CAWSVVTLRTEGEQYF
j_call: TRBJ2-7
d_call: NA
v_call: TRBV30
clone_size: NA

cdr3_nt: TGCGCCAGCAGCTTGGCCGGGGGGGAGCAAGAGACCCAGTACTTC
cdr3_aa: CASSLAGGEQETQYF
j_call: TRBJ2-5
d_call: TRBD2
v_call: TRBV5-1
clone_size: NA

cdr3_nt: TGTGCCAGCAGCTTTAAACCGGGACAGGGAGGAAACACCATATATTTT
cdr3_aa: CASSFKPGQGGNTIYF
j_call: TRBJ1-3
d_call: TRBD1
v_call: TRBV7-8
clone_size: NA

cdr3_nt: TGTGCCAGCAAAGGGGGCACTGAAGCTTTCTTT
cdr3_aa: CASKGGTEAFF
j_call: TRBJ1-1
d_call: NA
v_call: TRBV7-9
clone_size: NA

cdr3_nt: TGTGCCAGCACCATGGGCACAAGCACAGATACGCAGTATTTT
cdr3_aa: CASTMGTSTDTQYF
j_call: TRBJ2-3
d_call: NA
v_call: TRBV2
clone_size: NA

cdr3_nt: TGTGCCAGCAGCTCGGACAGAAGCAATCAGCCCCAGCATTTT
cdr3_aa: CASSSDRSNQPQHF
j_call: TRBJ1-5
d_call: NA
v_call: TRBV7-2
clone_size: NA

cdr3_nt: TGTGCCATCAGTGAGTCAGCTGATACGCAGTATTTT
cdr3_aa: CAISESADTQYF
j_call: TRBJ2-3
d_call: NA
v_call: TRBV10-3
clone_size: NA